This T cell receptor (beta chain) stems from a study of T cell changes during pregnancy in multiple sclerosis. Germline V gene data show CDR1 as MNHNS and CDR2 as SASEGT. J gave up 4 bases and V 4 bases, and 7 bases lay outside the gene matches. The CDR3 is 15 residues long. Some clones are missing from TCRdb's copy, which holds only in-frame ones; the method was immunoSEQ multiplex PCR. The table records 60,000 to 75,000 clones, approximately 90% of them present only once. This rearrangement joins TRBV6-1 to TRBJ1-5, with 7 bases identical to TRBD1. This material consisted of peripheral blood, taken in the second trimester of pregnancy. The source of this sequence is a female donor in good health, enrolled as a control in a pregnancy study. The CDR3 sequence is CASSVGRGVNQPQHF. The CDR3 nucleotides read TGTGCCAGCAGTGTAGGCAGGGGGGTGAATCAGCCCCAGCATTTT.